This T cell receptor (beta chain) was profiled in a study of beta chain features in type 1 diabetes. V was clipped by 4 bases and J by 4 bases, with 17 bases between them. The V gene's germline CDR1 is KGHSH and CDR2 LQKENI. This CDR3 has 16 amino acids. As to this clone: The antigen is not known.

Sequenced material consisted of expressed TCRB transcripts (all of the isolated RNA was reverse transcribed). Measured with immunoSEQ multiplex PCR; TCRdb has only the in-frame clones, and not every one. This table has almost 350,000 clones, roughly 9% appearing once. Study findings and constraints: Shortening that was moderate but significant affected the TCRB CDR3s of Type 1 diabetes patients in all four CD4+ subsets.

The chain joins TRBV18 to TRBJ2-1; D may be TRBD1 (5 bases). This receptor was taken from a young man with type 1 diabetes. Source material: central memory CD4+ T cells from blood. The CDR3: CASSLRDSPAYNEQFF. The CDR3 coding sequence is TGTGCCAGCTCACTTCGTGACAGTCCGGCGTACAATGAGCAGTTCTTC. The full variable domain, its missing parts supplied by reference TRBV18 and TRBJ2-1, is NAGVMQNPRHLVRRRGQEARLRCSPMKGHSHVYWYRQLPEEGLKFMVYLQKENIIDESGMPKERFSAEFPKEGPSILRIQQVVRGDSAAYFCASSLRDSPAYNEQFFGPGTRLTVL.